A single sample is the source of the 9 T cell receptor beta chains below, sequenced in a study of human T cells and chemical hapten exposure. In the library, unique molecular identifiers were attached to individual cDNA molecules. MiXCR, run by TCRdb on the reads, gives a single entry per CDR3 protein. This table has about 120,000 distinct CDR3 sequences, over 7.5% appearing once. Unfractionated whole blood was the source from which total RNA was extracted. The source material was whole blood. These receptors were obtained from a human donor in good health. Some clones in this sample may be carry-over from other donors' samples.

Worth noting for this clonotype: A much larger clone sits a single nucleotide away, making a read error possible. The chain has TRBV20-1 and TRBJ2-3, with D unclear. Germline CDR1 DFQATT, CDR2 SNEGSKA (reference sequence). V lost 7 bases and J lost 1, with 21 bases in between. The CDR3 covers 16 residues. CDR3 amino acids: CSDSPSWVGGTDTQYF. Written as DNA, the CDR3 is TGCAGTGATAGCCCCTCGTGGGTTGGGGGCACAGATACGCAGTATTTT.

This chain joins TRBV11-3 and TRBJ2-7; 8 nucleotides align to TRBD1. V shed 5 bases, J shed 6 bases, and the junction held 6 bases outside the gene matches. This CDR3 spans 13 amino acids. Germline V gene data show CDR1 as SGHNT and CDR2 as YENEEA. CDR3 in amino acids: CASSTTGDSEQYF. CDR3 in DNA: TGTGCCAGCAGCACGACAGGGGATAGCGAGCAGTACTTC. Supplemented by reference TRBV11-3 and TRBJ2-7, the full variable domain reads EAGVVQSPRYKIIEKKQPVAFWCNPISGHNTLYWYLQNLGQGPELLIRYENEEAVDDSQLPKDRFSAERLKGVDSTLKIQPAELGDSAVYLCASSTTGDSEQYFGPGTRLTVT.

This clonotype occurred many times. This chain joins TRBV4-3 and TRBJ2-7; 9 nucleotides align to TRBD2. CDR1 LGHNA and CDR2 YSLEER come from the germline V gene. CDR3 length: 16 residues. The V gene end was trimmed by 0 bases and the J gene end by 2 bases; junction bases not matched to a gene: 5. The CDR3: CASSQDMASGTYEQYF. CDR3 bases: TGCGCCAGCAGCCAAGATATGGCTAGCGGGACCTACGAGCAGTACTTC.

This clonotype was counted ten times or more. The rearrangement uses TRBV29-1 and TRBJ2-1; 15 positions match TRBD2. Germline-derived CDR1 and CDR2 are SQVTM and ANQGSEA. Trimming removed 4 bases from V and 2 bases from J; junction bases left unmatched: 9. There are 18 residues in the CDR3. The CDR3 loop reads CSVVGLAGGTAPYNEQFF. The CDR3 DNA follows: TGCAGCGTTGTGGGACTAGCGGGAGGAACGGCGCCCTACAATGAGCAGTTCTTC.

This clonotype was observed a handful of times. The gene calls are TRBV12-3 or TRBV12-4 and TRBJ1-4, with D possibly being TRBD1 (5 bases). Deletions cut 5 bases from V and 8 bases from J, with 12 bases between. CDR3 length: 13 amino acids. CDR3 DNA sequence: TGTGCCAGCAGTACCGTGGACACAGAAAAACTGTTTTTT. Its translation: CASSTVDTEKLFF.

This clonotype came up a few times. In DNA form, the CDR3 reads TGTGCCAGCAGTTTCAGGGACACCTCGGGCTTTCCCACTTACGGTGAGCAGTTCTTC. This codes for CASSFRDTSGFPTYGEQFF. The chain uses TRBV27 and TRBJ2-1; possibly TRBD1 for D (6 bases). Trimming removed 3 bases at V and 9 bases at J, with 30 bases between. CDR3 length equals 19 residues. Germline V gene sequence: CDR1 MNHEY, CDR2 SMNVEV (reference sequence).

The chain is built from TRBV5-1 and TRBJ1-6, with TRBD1 as a possible D gene (5 bases). Between the trimmed V and J ends, which lost 2 bases and 5 bases, there was a span of 11 bases. The CDR3 runs to 15 residues. From germline, CDR1 is SGHRS and CDR2 YFSETQ. CDR3 bases: TGCGCCAGCAGCTTTTCGCAGGACAATAATTCACCCCTCCACTTT. Amino acids: CASSFSQDNNSPLHF.

As concerns this clonotype: This may stem from a read error, because a much larger clone lies one nucleotide away. CDR3 DNA: TGTGCCAGCAACCCCCAGGCGAACTATGGCTACACCTTC. Translating it yields CASNPQANYGYTF. The chain carries TRBV6-5 and TRBJ1-2; unclear D gene. The V end lost 7 bases, the J end lost 2 bases, and 11 bases lay between the germline ends. CDR1 MNHEY and CDR2 SVGAGI come from the germline V gene. The CDR3 totals 13 residues.

This chain connects TRBV19 to TRBJ2-1, with 9 bases lining up with TRBD1. This CDR3 has 17 amino acids. Germline V gene sequence: CDR1 LNHDA, CDR2 SQIVND (reference sequence). V lost 1 base and J lost 7; bases outside the gene matches: 11. The CDR3 protein is CASSIGTDRGVRNEQFF. Here the CDR3 DNA reads TGTGCCAGTAGTATAGGCACGGACAGGGGAGTTAGGAATGAGCAGTTCTTC.